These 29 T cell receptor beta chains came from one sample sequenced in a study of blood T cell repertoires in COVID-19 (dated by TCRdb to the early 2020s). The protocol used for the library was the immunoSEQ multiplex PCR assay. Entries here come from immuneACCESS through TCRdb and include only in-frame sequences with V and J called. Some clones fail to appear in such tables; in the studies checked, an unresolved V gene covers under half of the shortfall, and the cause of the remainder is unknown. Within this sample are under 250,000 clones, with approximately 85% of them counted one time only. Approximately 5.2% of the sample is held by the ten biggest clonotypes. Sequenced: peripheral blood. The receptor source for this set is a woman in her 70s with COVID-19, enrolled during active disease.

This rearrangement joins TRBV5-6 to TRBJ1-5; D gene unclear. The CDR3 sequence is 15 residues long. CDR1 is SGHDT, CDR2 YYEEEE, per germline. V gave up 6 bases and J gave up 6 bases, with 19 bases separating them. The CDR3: CASTPGPTLSQPQHF. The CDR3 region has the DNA TGTGCCAGCACTCCAGGTCCAACTCTCAGTCAGCCCCAGCATTTT.

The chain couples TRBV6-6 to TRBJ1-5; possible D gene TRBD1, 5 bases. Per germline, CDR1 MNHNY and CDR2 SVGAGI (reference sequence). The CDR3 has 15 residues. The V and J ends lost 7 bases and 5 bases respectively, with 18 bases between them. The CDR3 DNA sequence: TGTGCCAGCACGACCCCTTTAGGGGTGGATCAGCCCCAGCATTTT. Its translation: CASTTPLGVDQPQHF.

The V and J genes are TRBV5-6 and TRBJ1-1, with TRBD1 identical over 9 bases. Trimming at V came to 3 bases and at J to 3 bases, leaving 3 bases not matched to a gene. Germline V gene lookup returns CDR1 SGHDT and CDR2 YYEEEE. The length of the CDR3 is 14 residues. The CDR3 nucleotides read TGTGCCAGCAGCTGGGGACAGGGAGACACTGAAGCTTTCTTT. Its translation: CASSWGQGDTEAFF.

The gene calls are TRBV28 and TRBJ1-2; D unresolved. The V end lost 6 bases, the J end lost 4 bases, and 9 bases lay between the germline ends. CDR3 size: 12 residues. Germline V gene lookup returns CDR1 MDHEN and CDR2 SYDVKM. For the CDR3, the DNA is TGTGCCAGCAGGGAGACGGTCTATGGCTACACCTTC. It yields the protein CASRETVYGYTF.

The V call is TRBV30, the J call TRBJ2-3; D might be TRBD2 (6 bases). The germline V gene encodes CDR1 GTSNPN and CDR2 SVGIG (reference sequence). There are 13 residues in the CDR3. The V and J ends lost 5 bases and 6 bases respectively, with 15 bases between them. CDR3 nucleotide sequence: TGTGCCTGGGGGAGGCCGGGGTATGATACGCAGTATTTT. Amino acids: CAWGRPGYDTQYF.

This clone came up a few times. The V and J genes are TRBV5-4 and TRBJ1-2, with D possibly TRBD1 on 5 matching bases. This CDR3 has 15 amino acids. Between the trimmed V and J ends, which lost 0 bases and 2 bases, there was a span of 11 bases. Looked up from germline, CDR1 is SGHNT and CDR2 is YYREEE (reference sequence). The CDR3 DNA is TGTGCCAGCAGCTTGGGCCCGACAGCAAACTATGGCTACACCTTC. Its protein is CASSLGPTANYGYTF.

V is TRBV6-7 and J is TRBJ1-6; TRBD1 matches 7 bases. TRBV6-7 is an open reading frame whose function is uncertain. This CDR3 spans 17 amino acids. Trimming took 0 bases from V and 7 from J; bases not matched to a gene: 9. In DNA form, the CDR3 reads TGTGCCAGCAGTTACTCATCCCCGGACAGGAAAAATTCACCCCTCCACTTT. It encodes CASSYSSPDRKNSPLHF.

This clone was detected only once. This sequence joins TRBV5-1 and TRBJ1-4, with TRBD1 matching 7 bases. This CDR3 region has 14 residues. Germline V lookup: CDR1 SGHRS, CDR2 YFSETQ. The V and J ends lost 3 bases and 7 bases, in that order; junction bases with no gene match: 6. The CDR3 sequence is CASSSRQGSEKLFF. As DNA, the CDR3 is TGCGCCAGCAGCTCTCGACAGGGAAGTGAAAAACTGTTTTTT.

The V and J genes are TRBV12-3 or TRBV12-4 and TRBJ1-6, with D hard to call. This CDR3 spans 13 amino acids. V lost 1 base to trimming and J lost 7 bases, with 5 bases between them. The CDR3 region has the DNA TGTGCCAGCAGTTTAGGAGAAAATTCACCCCTCCACTTT. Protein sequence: CASSLGENSPLHF.

The CDR3 protein is CASSYSTGAYGYTF. CDR3 sequence (DNA): TGTGCCAGCAGTTACTCGACAGGGGCATATGGCTACACCTTC. The chain recombines TRBV6-2 or TRBV6-3 with TRBJ1-2; the match to TRBD1 covers 8 bases. The CDR3 length is 14 residues. The germline CDR1 and CDR2 sequences are MNHEY and SVGEGT. V gave up 0 bases and J gave up 5 bases; unmatched junction bases: 2.

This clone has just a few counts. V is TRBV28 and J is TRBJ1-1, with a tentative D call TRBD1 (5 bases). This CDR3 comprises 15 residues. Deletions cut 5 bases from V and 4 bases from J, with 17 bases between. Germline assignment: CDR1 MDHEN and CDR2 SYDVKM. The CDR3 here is CASSHGGGGSTEAFF. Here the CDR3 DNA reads TGTGCCAGCAGTCACGGGGGTGGTGGATCCACTGAAGCTTTCTTT. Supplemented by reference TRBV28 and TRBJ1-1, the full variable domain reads DVKVTQSSRYLVKRTGEKVFLECVQDMDHENMFWYRQDPGLGLRLIYFSYDVKMKEKGDIPEGYSVSREKKERFSLILESASTNQTSMYLCASSHGGGGSTEAFFGQGTRLTVV.

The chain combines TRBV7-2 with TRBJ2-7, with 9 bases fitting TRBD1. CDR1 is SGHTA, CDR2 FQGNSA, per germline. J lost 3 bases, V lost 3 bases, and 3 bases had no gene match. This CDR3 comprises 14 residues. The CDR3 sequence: CASSLDRGHYEQYF. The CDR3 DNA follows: TGTGCCAGCAGCTTGGACAGGGGACACTACGAGCAGTACTTC. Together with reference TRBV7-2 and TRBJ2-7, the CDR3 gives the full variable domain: GAGVSQSPSNKVTEKGKDVELRCDPISGHTALYWYRQSLGQGLEFLIYFQGNSAPDKSGLPSDRFSAERTGGSVSTLTIQRTQQEDSAVYLCASSLDRGHYEQYFGPGTRLTVT.

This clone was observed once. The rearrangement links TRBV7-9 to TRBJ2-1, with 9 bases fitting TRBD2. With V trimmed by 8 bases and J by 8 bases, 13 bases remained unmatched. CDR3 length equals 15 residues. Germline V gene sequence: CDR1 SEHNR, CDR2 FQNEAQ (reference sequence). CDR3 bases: TGTGCCAGCGATACGGGGGCGGGAGGGCCCTATGAGCAGTTCTTC. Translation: CASDTGAGGPYEQFF.

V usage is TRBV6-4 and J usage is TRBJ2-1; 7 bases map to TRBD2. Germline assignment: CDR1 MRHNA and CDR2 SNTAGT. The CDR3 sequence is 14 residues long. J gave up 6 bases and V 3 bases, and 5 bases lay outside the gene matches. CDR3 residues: CASSEREYGNEQFF. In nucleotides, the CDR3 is TGTGCCAGCAGTGAGCGGGAGTATGGCAATGAGCAGTTCTTC.

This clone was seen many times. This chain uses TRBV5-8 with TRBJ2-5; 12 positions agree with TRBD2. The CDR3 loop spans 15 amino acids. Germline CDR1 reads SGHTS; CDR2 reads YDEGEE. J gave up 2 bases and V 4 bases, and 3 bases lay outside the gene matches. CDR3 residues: CASSPGLAGQETQYF. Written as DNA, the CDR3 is TGTGCCAGCAGCCCGGGACTAGCGGGTCAAGAGACCCAGTACTTC.

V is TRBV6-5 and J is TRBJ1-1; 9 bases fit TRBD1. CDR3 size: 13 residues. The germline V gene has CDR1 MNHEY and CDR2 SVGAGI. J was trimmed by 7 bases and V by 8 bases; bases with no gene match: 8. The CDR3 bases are TGTGCCAGCCGTACAAGGGACAGGGATGAAGCTTTCTTT. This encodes CASRTRDRDEAFF.

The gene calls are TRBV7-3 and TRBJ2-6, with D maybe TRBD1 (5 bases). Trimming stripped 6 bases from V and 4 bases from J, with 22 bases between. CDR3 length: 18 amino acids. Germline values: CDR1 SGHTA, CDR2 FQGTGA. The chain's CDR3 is CASRIPGPGTPGANVLTF. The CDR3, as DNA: TGTGCCAGCAGGATACCAGGGCCTGGAACCCCCGGGGCCAACGTCCTGACTTTC.

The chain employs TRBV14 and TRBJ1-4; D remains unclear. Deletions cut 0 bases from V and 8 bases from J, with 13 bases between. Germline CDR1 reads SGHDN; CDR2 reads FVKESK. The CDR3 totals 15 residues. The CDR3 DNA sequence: TGTGCCAGCAGCCAAGATCGCGCGGGGAGGGAAAAACTGTTTTTT. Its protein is CASSQDRAGREKLFF. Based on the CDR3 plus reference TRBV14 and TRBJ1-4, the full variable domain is EAGVTQFPSHSVIEKGQTVTLRCDPISGHDNLYWYRRVMGKEIKFLLHFVKESKQDESGMPNNRFLAERTGGTYSTLKVQPAELEDSGVYFCASSQDRAGREKLFFGSGTQLSVL.

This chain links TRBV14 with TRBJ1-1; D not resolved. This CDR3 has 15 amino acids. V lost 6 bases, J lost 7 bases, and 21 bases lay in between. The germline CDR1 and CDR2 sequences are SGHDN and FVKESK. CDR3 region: CASSPLFGQANEAFF. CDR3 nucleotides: TGTGCCAGCAGTCCCCTATTTGGGCAGGCGAATGAAGCTTTCTTT.

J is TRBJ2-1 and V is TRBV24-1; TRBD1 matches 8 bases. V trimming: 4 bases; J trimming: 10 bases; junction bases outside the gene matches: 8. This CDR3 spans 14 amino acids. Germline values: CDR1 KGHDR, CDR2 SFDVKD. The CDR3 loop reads CATSDPGQGIEQFF. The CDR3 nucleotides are TGTGCCACCAGTGACCCAGGACAGGGAATCGAGCAGTTCTTC.

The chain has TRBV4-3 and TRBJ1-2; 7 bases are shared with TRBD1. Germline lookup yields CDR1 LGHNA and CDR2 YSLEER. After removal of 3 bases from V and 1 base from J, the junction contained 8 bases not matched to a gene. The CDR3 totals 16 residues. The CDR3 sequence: CASSQTGTVNNYGYTF. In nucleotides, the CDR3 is TGCGCCAGCAGCCAGACCGGGACAGTAAATAACTATGGCTACACCTTC.

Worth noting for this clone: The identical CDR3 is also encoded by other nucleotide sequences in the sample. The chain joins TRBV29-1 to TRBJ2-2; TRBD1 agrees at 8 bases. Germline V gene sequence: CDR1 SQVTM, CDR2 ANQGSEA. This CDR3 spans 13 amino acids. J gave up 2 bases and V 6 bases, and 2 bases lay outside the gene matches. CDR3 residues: CSVDRGNTGELFF. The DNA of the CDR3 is TGCAGCGTCGACAGGGGAAACACCGGGGAGCTGTTTTTT.

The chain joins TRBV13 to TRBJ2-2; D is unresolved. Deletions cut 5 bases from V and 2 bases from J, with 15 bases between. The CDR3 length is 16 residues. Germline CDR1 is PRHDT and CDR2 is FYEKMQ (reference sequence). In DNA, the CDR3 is TGTGCCAGCAGCCGTAGAGAGAGTGTCAACACCGGGGAGCTGTTTTTT. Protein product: CASSRRESVNTGELFF.

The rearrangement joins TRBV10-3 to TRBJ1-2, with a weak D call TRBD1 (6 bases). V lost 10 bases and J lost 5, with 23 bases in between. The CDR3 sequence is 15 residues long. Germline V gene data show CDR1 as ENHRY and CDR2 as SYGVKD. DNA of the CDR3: TGTGCCACCCTTAAAGAACAGGGCCCGGCATATGGCTACACCTTC. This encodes CATLKEQGPAYGYTF.

The CDR3 DNA sequence: TGTGCCAGCAGCTTGAGCGGACGTCGCGGCGAGCAGTACTTC. This encodes CASSLSGRRGEQYF. V and J are TRBV11-3 and TRBJ2-7, with D possibly TRBD2 on 5 matching bases. Germline loops: CDR1 SGHNT, CDR2 YENEEA. The germline V and J ends were trimmed by 3 bases and 6 bases, with 15 bases remaining between them. The CDR3 length is 14 residues.

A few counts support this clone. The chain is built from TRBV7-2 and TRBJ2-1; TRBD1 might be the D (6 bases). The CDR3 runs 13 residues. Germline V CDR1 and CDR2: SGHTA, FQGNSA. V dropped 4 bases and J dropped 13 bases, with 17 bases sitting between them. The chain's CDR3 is CASSSDLQGPQFF. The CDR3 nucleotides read TGTGCCAGCAGCTCGGATCTACAGGGTCCACAGTTCTTC. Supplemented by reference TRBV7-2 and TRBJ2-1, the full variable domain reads GAGVSQSPSNKVTEKGKDVELRCDPISGHTALYWYRQSLGQGLEFLIYFQGNSAPDKSGLPSDRFSAERTGGSVSTLTIQRTQQEDSAVYLCASSSDLQGPQFFGPGTRLTVL.

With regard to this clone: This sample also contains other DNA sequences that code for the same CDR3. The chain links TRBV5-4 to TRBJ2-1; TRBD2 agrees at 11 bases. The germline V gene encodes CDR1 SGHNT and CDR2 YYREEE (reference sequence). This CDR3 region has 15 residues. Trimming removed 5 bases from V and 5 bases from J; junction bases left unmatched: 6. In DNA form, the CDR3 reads TGTGCCAGCAGTCTAGCGGGAGGCCCCGACAATGAGCAGTTCTTC. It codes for CASSLAGGPDNEQFF.

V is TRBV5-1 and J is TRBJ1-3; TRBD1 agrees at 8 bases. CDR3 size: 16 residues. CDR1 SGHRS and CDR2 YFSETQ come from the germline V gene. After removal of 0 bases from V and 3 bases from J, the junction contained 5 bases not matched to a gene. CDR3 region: CASSLVGTGYGNTIYF. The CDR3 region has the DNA TGCGCCAGCAGCTTGGTTGGGACAGGCTATGGAAACACCATATATTTT.

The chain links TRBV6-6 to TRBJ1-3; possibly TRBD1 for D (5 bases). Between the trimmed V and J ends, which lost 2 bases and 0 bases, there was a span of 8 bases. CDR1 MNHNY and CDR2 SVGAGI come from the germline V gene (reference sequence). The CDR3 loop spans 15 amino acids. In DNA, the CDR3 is TGTGCCAGCAGTTACCCACAGGACTCTGGAAACACCATATATTTT. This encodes CASSYPQDSGNTIYF.